Following are 17 T cell receptor beta chains from one sample sequenced in a study of long-term antiretroviral therapy in people with HIV. Investigators performed immunoSEQ version v3.0 at survey level. Using immunoSEQ multiplex PCR, the repertoire was profiled, and TCRdb retains in-frame clones only, with some absent. Among around 21,000 clones listed, roughly 87% were seen once. This material consisted of unsorted PBMCs, taken 2.1 years after starting antiretroviral therapy. These receptors were collected from a man aged 18 to 29 with HIV.

This chain connects TRBV29-1 to TRBJ1-1; D possibly corresponds to TRBD1 (5 bases). The CDR3 consists of 13 residues. In germline, CDR1 is SQVTM, CDR2 ANQGSEA. Trimming left V 4 bases short and J 3 bases short, with 12 bases between. This chain's CDR3 is CSVVPVGDTEAFF. The CDR3 nucleotides are TGCAGCGTTGTTCCCGTAGGGGACACTGAAGCTTTCTTT.

The genes are TRBV6-5 and TRBJ1-1; the D gene is possibly TRBD1 (6 bases). The length of the CDR3 is 13 residues. Trimming stripped 7 bases from V and 7 bases from J, with 16 bases between. Germline CDR1 reads MNHEY; CDR2 reads SVGAGI. CDR3 DNA: TGTGCCAGCACTCCGGGGGGCGGAGGTGAAGCTTTCTTT. Translating gives CASTPGGGGEAFF.

This chain links TRBV19 with TRBJ2-7; D not certain. With 7 bases removed from V and 3 bases from J, the gap between germline ends came to 16 bases. The CDR3 length is 14 residues. Germline-derived CDR1 and CDR2 are LNHDA and SQIVND (reference sequence). The CDR3 sequence is CASNPGGLDYEQYF. CDR3 DNA sequence: TGTGCCAGTAACCCTGGTGGATTGGACTACGAGCAGTACTTC.

The chain has TRBV21-1 and TRBJ2-3; the table's D call of TRBD2 was not tested on the DNA. TRBV21-1 is deemed a pseudogene. The CDR3 covers 22 residues. In DNA form, the CDR3 reads TGTGCCAGCAGCAGTACTGATAACGGGACTAGCGGGAGGGGGGCGAGCACAGATACGCAGTATTTT. It yields the protein CASSSTDNGTSGRGASTDTQYF.

In DNA, the CDR3 is TGTGCCAGCAGCTTAAGTGTTTGGGTCACAGGGGCCTCCTACGAGCAGTACTTC. Its translation is CASSLSVWVTGASYEQYF. V and J are TRBV7-6 and TRBJ2-7; 7 bases align to TRBD1. CDR1 SGHVS and CDR2 FNYEAQ come from the germline V gene. Trimming took 2 bases from V and 0 from J; bases not matched to a gene: 13. CDR3 length: 18 amino acids.

The CDR3 reads CASSFGQAQYF. CDR3 nucleotides: TGTGCCAGCAGCTTTGGACAGGCGCAGTACTTC. The chain has TRBV5-6 and TRBJ2-7; 7 bases agree with TRBD1. Losses at the gene ends were 2 bases for V and 9 bases for J; bases not matched to a gene: 2. This CDR3 comprises 11 residues. Germline assignment: CDR1 SGHDT and CDR2 YYEEEE.

The chain links TRBV2 to TRBJ1-2; no definite D call. Germline CDR1 and CDR2: SNHLY and FYNNEI. CDR3 size: 13 residues. The V end was cut by 4 bases, the J end by 4 bases, with 10 bases between. The CDR3 DNA reads as TGTGCCAGCAGTGGGGCAGTTTCCTATGGCTACACCTTC. Protein product: CASSGAVSYGYTF.

This chain joins TRBV7-9 and TRBJ1-2; possibly TRBD1 for D (5 bases). V was shortened by 1 base and J by 4 bases, with 16 bases between the two germline ends. The CDR3 covers 16 residues. CDR1 and CDR2 (germline): SEHNR, FQNEAQ (reference sequence). The CDR3 reads CASSLVRQRMGYGYTF. Written as DNA, the CDR3 is TGTGCCAGCAGCTTAGTAAGACAGCGAATGGGCTATGGCTACACCTTC.

This chain uses TRBV6-1 with TRBJ2-3, with D perhaps TRBD2 (6 bases). The CDR3 covers 14 residues. V lost 6 bases and J lost 3, with 13 bases in between. From germline, CDR1 is MNHNS and CDR2 SASEGT. CDR3 sequence: CASSQSAGTDTQYF. DNA for the CDR3: TGTGCCAGCAGCCAAAGTGCGGGGACAGATACGCAGTATTTT.

The chain joins TRBV11-2 to TRBJ1-2, with TRBD1 identical over 10 bases. Losses at the gene ends were 3 bases for V and 1 base for J; bases not matched to a gene: 8. Germline V CDR1 and CDR2: SGHAT, FQNNGV. This CDR3 spans 17 amino acids. CDR3 nucleotides: TGTGCCAGCAGCTTTCCCGGGACAGGGGTAGATAACTATGGCTACACCTTC. Amino acids: CASSFPGTGVDNYGYTF.

With regard to this clone: One end of the junction fails to match germline, which may point to a read error. The sample carries other DNA sequences with the same CDR3. The rearrangement joins TRBV13 to TRBJ1-1; the D gene is possibly TRBD1 (5 bases). The V gene's germline CDR1 is PRHDT and CDR2 FYEKMQ (reference sequence). This CDR3 is built from 14 residues. CDR3 coding DNA: TGTGCCAGCAGCTTAGGCCACAGGAACACTGAAGCCTTCTTT. This gives the protein CASSLGHRNTEAFF. The full variable domain, completed using reference TRBV13 and TRBJ1-1, is AAGVIQSPRHLIKEKRETATLKCYPIPRHDTVYWYQQGPGQDPQFLISFYEKMQSDKGSIPDRFSAQQFSDYHSELNMSSLELGDSALYFCASSLGHRNTEAFFGQGTRLTVV.

The chain has TRBV19 and TRBJ1-1; D is uncertain. Trimming cost V 7 bases and J 3 bases, with 12 bases left between them. This CDR3 spans 13 amino acids. Per the germline V gene, CDR1 is LNHDA and CDR2 is SQIVND (reference sequence). The CDR3 region has the DNA TGTGCCAGTACCCTGAGCGGGGACACTGAAGCTTTCTTT. Protein: CASTLSGDTEAFF.

The chain has TRBV29-1 and TRBJ1-5; no reliable D call. Germline V CDR1 and CDR2: SQVTM, ANQGSEA. Deletions cut 3 bases from V and 4 bases from J, with 7 bases between. The CDR3 contains 12 residues. CDR3 coding DNA: TGCAGCGTTGAGGCAGATAATCAGCCCCAGCATTTT. This gives the protein CSVEADNQPQHF.

The CDR3 bases are TGTGCCAGCAGTTTATTCAGTAATAGCAATCAGCCCCAGCATTTT. Translation gives CASSLFSNSNQPQHF. The chain is built from TRBV27 and TRBJ1-5; D uncertain. From germline, CDR1 is MNHEY and CDR2 SMNVEV (reference sequence). There are 15 residues in the CDR3. V lost 1 base and J 0 bases, leaving 7 bases between the germline ends.

The rearrangement joins TRBV6-1 to TRBJ2-7; D is unresolved. CDR3 length equals 11 residues. The V end lost 10 bases, the J end lost 5 bases, and 12 bases lay between the germline ends. Looked up from germline, CDR1 is MNHNS and CDR2 is SASEGT. In nucleotides, the CDR3 is TGTGCCATCACCGACATCAACGAGCAGTACTTC. Translation: CAITDINEQYF.

This chain links TRBV27 with TRBJ2-1, with TRBD1 matching over 11 bases. Germline V lookup: CDR1 MNHEY, CDR2 SMNVEV (reference sequence). V trimming: 7 bases; J trimming: 8 bases; junction bases outside the gene matches: 10. This CDR3 comprises 15 residues. The CDR3 DNA reads TGTGCCAGCATGGGAGCAGGACAGGGGGCTGATGAGCAGTTCTTC. It codes for CASMGAGQGADEQFF.

The CDR3 loop is CASSLKTGSPYNEQFF. CDR3 DNA: TGTGCCAGCAGCTTGAAGACAGGGTCTCCTTACAATGAGCAGTTCTTC. The genes are TRBV7-9 and TRBJ2-1, with TRBD1 matching over 7 bases. Germline V gives CDR1 SEHNR, CDR2 FQNEAQ (reference sequence). The CDR3 spans 16 residues. The V gene end was trimmed by 3 bases and the J gene end by 4 bases; junction bases not matched to a gene: 9.